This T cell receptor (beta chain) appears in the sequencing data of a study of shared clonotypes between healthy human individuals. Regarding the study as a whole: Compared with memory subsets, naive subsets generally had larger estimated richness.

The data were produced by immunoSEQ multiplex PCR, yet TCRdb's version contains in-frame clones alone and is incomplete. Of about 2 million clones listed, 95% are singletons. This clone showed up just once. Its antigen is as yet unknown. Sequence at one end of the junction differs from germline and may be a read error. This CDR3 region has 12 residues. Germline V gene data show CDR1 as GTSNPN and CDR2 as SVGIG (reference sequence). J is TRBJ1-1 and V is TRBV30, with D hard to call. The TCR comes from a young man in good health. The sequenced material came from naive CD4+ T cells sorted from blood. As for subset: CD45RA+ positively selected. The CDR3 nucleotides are TGTGCCTGGAGTTACGGGAACGCTGAAGCTTTCTTT. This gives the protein CAWSYGNAEAFF.